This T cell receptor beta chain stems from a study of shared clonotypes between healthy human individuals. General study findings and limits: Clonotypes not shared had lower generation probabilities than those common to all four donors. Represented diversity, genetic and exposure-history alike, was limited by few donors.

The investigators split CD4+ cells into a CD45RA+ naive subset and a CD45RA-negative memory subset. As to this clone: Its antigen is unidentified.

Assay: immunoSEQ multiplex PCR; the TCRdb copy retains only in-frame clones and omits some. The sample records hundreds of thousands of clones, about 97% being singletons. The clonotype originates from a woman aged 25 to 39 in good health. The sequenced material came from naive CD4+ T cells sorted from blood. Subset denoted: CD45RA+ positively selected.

The CDR3, as DNA: TGCGCCAGCAGCTTGAGCGGGCCCCGGCTGACCTATGGCTACACCTTC. It yields the protein CASSLSGPRLTYGYTF. This chain connects TRBV5-1 to TRBJ1-2; D gene ambiguous. CDR3 length: 16 residues. The germline gives CDR1 SGHRS, CDR2 YFSETQ. The ends were cut back, 1 base at V and 4 bases at J, with 17 bases in the middle.